This TCR beta chain emerged from a study of regulatory T cells in long-lasting Graves disease. Study observations and caveats: There were preferences for TRBV28, TRBJ1-2 and TRBJ2-5 in persistent disease.

The time point denotes: newly diagnosed GD, antithyroid drugs for less than 3 months. From RNA extracted from PBMCs, the TCR library was made. Arm-PCR of CDR3 regions and iRepertoire HTBI primers were used to build TCR beta libraries. Authors' data handling: Analysis of the samples identified roughly 62 TRBV and 14 TRBJ segments. In TCRdb, the multiplex PCR reads were re-called with MiXCR into one record per CDR3 protein. In this record, the V and J calls reflect TCRdb's handling and not the investigators' own analysis. Of hundreds of thousands of distinct CDR3 sequences listed, roughly a sixth are singletons. This clonotype was counted a few times. Its antigen remains unidentified. The CDR3 runs to 15 residues. Trimming at V came to 4 bases and at J to 2 bases, leaving 5 bases not matched to a gene. Germline-derived CDR1 and CDR2 are LNHDA and SQIVND (reference sequence). These records were also assigned to another study, of T cells in Graves' hyperthyroidism and ophthalmopathy. This second study says: Not enrolled were patients with uncontrolled infection, other autoimmune disease, pregnancy or lactation.

The J gene is TRBJ2-1, the V gene TRBV19; 7 bases align to TRBD1. This sequence originates from a man in his forties with Graves disease. The starting material was peripheral blood mononuclear cells (PBMCs), obtained at new diagnosis, from a patient treated with antithyroid drugs. CDR3 nucleotide sequence: TGTGCCAGTAGTACCACAGGGGATCCCTACAATGAGCAGTTCTTC. As protein: CASSTTGDPYNEQFF.